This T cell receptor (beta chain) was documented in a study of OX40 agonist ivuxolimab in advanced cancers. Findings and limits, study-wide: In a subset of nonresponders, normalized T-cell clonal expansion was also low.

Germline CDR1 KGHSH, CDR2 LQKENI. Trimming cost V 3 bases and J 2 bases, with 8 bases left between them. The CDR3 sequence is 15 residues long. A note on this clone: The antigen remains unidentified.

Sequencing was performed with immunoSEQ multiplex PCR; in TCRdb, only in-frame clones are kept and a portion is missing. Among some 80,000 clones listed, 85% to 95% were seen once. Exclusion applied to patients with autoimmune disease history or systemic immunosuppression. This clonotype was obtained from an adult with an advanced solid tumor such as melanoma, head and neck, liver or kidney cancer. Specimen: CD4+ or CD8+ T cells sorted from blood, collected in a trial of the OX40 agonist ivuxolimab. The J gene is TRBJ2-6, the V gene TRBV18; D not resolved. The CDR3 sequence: CASSPTRTGANVLTF. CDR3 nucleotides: TGTGCCAGCTCACCTACCAGAACTGGGGCCAACGTCCTGACTTTC.